Below are 7 T cell receptor beta chains sequenced from a single sample in a study of vaccination and CD4 T cells after COVID-19. Treatment noted: approximately 9-day PBMC culture with coronavirus spike peptide pools or control peptides (ViraFEST assay). Cultured CD4+ T cell DNA was sequenced using the Oncomine TCR Beta short-read assay. TCRdb re-called the PCR reads through MiXCR, storing one row per CDR3 protein. The table has roughly 11,000 distinct CDR3 sequences, approximately 46% seen once. The antigens for these receptors are not known. The sequenced material came from CD4+ T cells from blood, cultured in vitro. All receptors derive from a human donor who had recovered from COVID-19.

In its sample, this clonotype was seen a few times. The chain combines TRBV6-5 with TRBJ2-7; D not certain. This CDR3 region has 17 residues. V lost 0 bases, J lost 0 bases, and 15 bases lay in between. Germline CDR1 MNHEY, CDR2 SVGAGI. The CDR3 DNA follows: TGTGCCAGCAGTTACTCGTACCCAGCGACTCGCTCCTACGAGCAGTACTTC. This translates into CASSYSYPATRSYEQYF.

This chain joins TRBV27 and TRBJ1-2; D perhaps matches TRBD1 (6 bases). Trimming removed 1 base from V and 2 bases from J, with 14 bases in between. The CDR3 contains 16 residues. Looked up from germline, CDR1 is MNHEY and CDR2 is SMNVEV (reference sequence). The CDR3 bases are TGTGCCAGCAGTTTATATGCGGACAGCAGCAACTATGGCTACACCTTC. It yields the protein CASSLYADSSNYGYTF.

The rearrangement uses TRBV6-4 and TRBJ1-1, with TRBD1 identical over 9 bases. This CDR3 has 14 amino acids. Germline assignment: CDR1 MRHNA and CDR2 SNTAGT. Unmatched junction bases numbered 5, after V lost 6 bases and J lost 3 bases. The CDR3 DNA reads as TGTGCCAGCAGACAGGGGGCCTCTTACACTGAAGCTTTCTTT. It is translated as CASRQGASYTEAFF.

The chain employs TRBV6-1 and TRBJ1-1, with D unclear. Germline-derived CDR1 and CDR2 are MNHNS and SASEGT. Trimming took off 5 bases at V and 7 bases at J, with 11 bases between the two ends. The CDR3 totals 12 residues. The CDR3 is CASSPGEGEAFF. CDR3 sequence (DNA): TGTGCCAGCAGTCCCGGGGAGGGTGAAGCTTTCTTT.

This clonotype was counted only a few times. The chain has TRBV2 and TRBJ1-1; no clear D. Germline CDR1 and CDR2: SNHLY and FYNNEI. The CDR3 has 13 residues. Trimming stripped 4 bases from V and 0 bases from J, with 6 bases between. CDR3 amino acids: CASSVRMNTEAFF. The CDR3 region has the DNA TGTGCCAGCAGTGTGAGGATGAACACTGAAGCTTTCTTT.

The V and J genes are TRBV5-1 and TRBJ1-1; D possibly corresponds to TRBD1 (5 bases). The length of the CDR3 is 13 residues. The V gene's germline CDR1 is SGHRS and CDR2 YFSETQ. Trimming pared 6 bases from V and 1 base from J, leaving 10 bases between. CDR3 protein: CASKTDSNTEAFF. The DNA of the CDR3 is TGCGCCAGCAAGACAGACTCGAACACTGAAGCTTTCTTT.

J is TRBJ1-6 and V is TRBV2, with D possibly matching TRBD1 (6 bases). This CDR3 is built from 18 residues. The germline V gene encodes CDR1 SNHLY and CDR2 FYNNEI. The V end lost 3 bases, the J end lost 6 bases, and 21 bases lay between the germline ends. CDR3 coding DNA: TGTGCCAGCAGTGAGGGCCCCCCTGGACAGTCGGCTAATTCACCCCTCCACTTT. Amino acids: CASSEGPPGQSANSPLHF.